A single sample is the source of the 9 T cell receptor beta chains below, sequenced in a study of blood T cells in healthy people across ages. Primers used in a second PCR of about 7 to 12 cycles were a sample-barcoded 5' primer and a J-beta primer mix. MiXCR, applied by TCRdb to the 5' RACE reads, yields one record per CDR3 protein. The sample comprises approximately 810,000 distinct CDR3 sequences, around 30% of which are singletons, and 15% to 20% rests with the top ten. Sequenced sample: blood. Receptor source: a woman older than 75 in good health.

The chain uses TRBV12-3 or TRBV12-4 and TRBJ2-3, with a possible D match to TRBD2 (6 bases). V lost 6 bases and J lost 4, with 17 bases in between. The CDR3 totals 15 residues. CDR3 sequence (DNA): TGTGCCAGCAGACCTGGACGGGGGAGAGCAGATACGCAGTATTTT. Translation gives CASRPGRGRADTQYF.

This clonotype was counted ten times or more. The chain has TRBV18 and TRBJ2-1, with D possibly TRBD2 on 5 matching bases. The V gene lost 3 bases and the J gene lost 7 bases, with 10 bases spanning the gap. This CDR3 has 13 residues. CDR1 and CDR2 from the germline V gene are KGHSH and LQKENI. This CDR3 reads CASSPQPGNEQFF. CDR3 DNA: TGTGCCAGCTCACCCCAGCCGGGGAATGAGCAGTTCTTC.

Regarding this clonotype: A read error may account for a junction end that differs from germline. V gene TRBV7-2 combines with J gene TRBJ1-4; D is unclear. Germline CDR1 reads SGHTA; CDR2 reads FQGNSA. CDR3 length: 16 residues. CDR3 amino acids: CASSLFPSTAGKKLFF. In DNA form, the CDR3 reads TGTGCCAGCAGCTTATTTCCTTCCACCGCGGGCAAAAAGCTGTTTTTT.

V gene TRBV20-1 combines with J gene TRBJ1-4, with D maybe TRBD1 (5 bases). Trimming pared 0 bases from V and 10 bases from J, leaving 24 bases between. The CDR3 covers 17 residues. Germline V lookup: CDR1 DFQATT, CDR2 SNEGSKA (reference sequence). DNA of the CDR3: TGCAGTGCTAGAGATCTCAACCGGTCAGGGCGACCTGGAAAACTGTTTTTT. This translates into CSARDLNRSGRPGKLFF.

Comments on this clonotype: A much larger clone differs by one base, so this may be a read error. The chain couples TRBV12-3 or TRBV12-4 to TRBJ1-2, with 7 bases that match TRBD1. V was pared by 6 bases and J by 4 bases, with 8 bases of the junction left unmatched. The CDR3 covers 14 residues. This CDR3 is CASRPGGSLYGYTF. CDR3 DNA sequence: TGTGCCAGCAGGCCAGGGGGAAGTCTCTATGGCTACACCTTC.

As to this clonotype: A much more abundant neighbour one base away suggests this may be a read error. V gene TRBV7-6 combines with J gene TRBJ2-6; D assignment may be TRBD1 or TRBD2 (5 bases each). The V gene's germline CDR1 is SGHVS and CDR2 FNYEAQ. The CDR3 runs to 18 residues. The CDR3 protein is CASSLGPRPGSGADVLTF. In DNA, the CDR3 is TGTGCCAGCAGCTTAGGGCCCAGACCGGGGAGTGGGGCCGACGTCCTGACTTTC.

This clonotype was seen a few times. The chain is built from TRBV20-1 and TRBJ1-2; 9 bases are a match to TRBD1. CDR1 and CDR2 (germline): DFQATT, SNEGSKA (reference sequence). Losses at the gene ends were 4 bases for V and 4 bases for J; bases not matched to a gene: 13. This CDR3 spans 16 amino acids. CDR3 sequence (DNA): TGCAGTGCTATTTCCGGGACAGGGCGGACTGGCTATGGCTACACCTTC. It specifies CSAISGTGRTGYGYTF.

This clonotype has ten or more counts. The chain uses TRBV20-1 and TRBJ2-4; D ambiguous. Trimming took off 6 bases at V and 0 bases at J, with 9 bases between the two ends. CDR3 size: 13 residues. From germline, CDR1 is DFQATT and CDR2 SNEGSKA (reference sequence). The CDR3 bases are TGCAGTGCCCCTGACCTAGCCAAAAACATTCAGTACTTC. Its translation is CSAPDLAKNIQYF.

This clonotype was counted many times. The chain recombines TRBV3-1 with TRBJ2-5; TRBD2 aligns across 9 bases. Trimming removed 0 bases from V and 5 bases from J; junction bases left unmatched: 7. This CDR3 has 16 residues. The germline gives CDR1 LGHDT, CDR2 YNNKEL (reference sequence). Here the CDR3 DNA reads TGTGCCAGCAGCCAAGACCCTAGCGGGGCGGGTGAGACCCAGTACTTC. Its protein product is CASSQDPSGAGETQYF.